The 18 T cell receptor beta chains given below trace back to one sample, sequenced in a study of cytomegalovirus exposure and HLA in healthy donors. The study ran its PCR with 60 Vbeta and 13 Jbeta primers. Clones were read by immunoSEQ multiplex PCR, and TCRdb kept only the in-frame ones, dropping some. The table lists some 150,000 clones, 72% of them singletons. The sequenced sample was PBMCs. The receptors come from a man between 45 and 60 years old in good health and CMV-seropositive.

The DNA of the CDR3 is TGTGCCAGCAGCTTCGAACCTCTCCGGGAGCAGTACTTC. Its protein is CASSFEPLREQYF. V gene TRBV11-3 combines with J gene TRBJ2-7; the D is unclear. V lost 3 bases, J lost 7 bases, and 13 bases lay in between. Germline CDR1 reads SGHNT; CDR2 reads YENEEA. CDR3 length: 13 amino acids.

V is TRBV4-1 and J is TRBJ1-2; weak D call: TRBD1 (6 bases). Germline loops: CDR1 MGHRA, CDR2 YSYEKL. The V end lost 4 bases, the J end lost 9 bases, and 9 bases lay between the germline ends. The CDR3 runs 11 residues. In DNA form, the CDR3 reads TGCGCCAGCAGCCTTAGGGACAGCTACACCTTC. Encoded protein: CASSLRDSYTF.

This chain uses TRBV5-4 with TRBJ2-7, with D perhaps TRBD1 (5 bases). The ends were cut back, 1 base at V and 2 bases at J, with 10 bases in the middle. Germline-derived CDR1 and CDR2 are SGHNT and YYREEE (reference sequence). CDR3 length: 14 residues. This CDR3 is CASSLSPGPYEQYF. In DNA, the CDR3 is TGTGCCAGCAGCTTGTCTCCAGGGCCCTACGAGCAGTACTTC.

The chain employs TRBV18 and TRBJ2-3, with 7 bases lining up with TRBD1. This CDR3 comprises 13 residues. Per germline, CDR1 KGHSH and CDR2 LQKENI. The junction had 4 bases not matched to a gene; V was cut back by 4 bases and J by 6 bases. Here the CDR3 DNA reads TGTGCCAGCTCACAAACCAGGGGGGATACGCAGTATTTT. It translates to CASSQTRGDTQYF. Full variable domain (remainder filled in from reference TRBV18 and TRBJ2-3): NAGVMQNPRHLVRRRGQEARLRCSPMKGHSHVYWYRQLPEEGLKFMVYLQKENIIDESGMPKERFSAEFPKEGPSILRIQQVVRGDSAAYFCASSQTRGDTQYFGPGTRLTVL.

V is TRBV28 and J is TRBJ2-5, with TRBD2 matching over 9 bases. The CDR3 runs 15 residues. CDR1 is MDHEN, CDR2 SYDVKM, per germline. The ends lost 6 bases at V and 4 bases at J; junction bases unmatched: 9. The CDR3, as DNA: TGTGCCAGCAGGGCAGCGGGAGGCCGGGGAGAGACCCAGTACTTC. Protein product: CASRAAGGRGETQYF.

The count of this clone is one. The chain employs TRBV5-1 and TRBJ2-2, with D possibly matching TRBD2 (5 bases). Germline values: CDR1 SGHRS, CDR2 YFSETQ. This CDR3 comprises 14 residues. V was cut by 5 bases and J by 6 bases, with 14 bases left in between. CDR3 sequence reads: CASSGELGPGELFF. Written as DNA, the CDR3 is TGCGCCAGCAGTGGGGAACTAGGGCCCGGGGAGCTGTTTTTT.

The chain couples TRBV19 to TRBJ2-1; the match to TRBD2 covers 10 bases. This CDR3 comprises 15 residues. V lost 4 bases and J lost 7; bases outside the gene matches: 7. The germline V gene has CDR1 LNHDA and CDR2 SQIVND (reference sequence). CDR3 amino acids: CASSRASGRWNEQFF. The CDR3 DNA reads as TGTGCCAGTAGTAGGGCTAGCGGGAGATGGAATGAGCAGTTCTTC.

The rearrangement links TRBV19 to TRBJ1-5, with D possibly TRBD1 on 6 matching bases. Germline CDR1 reads LNHDA; CDR2 reads SQIVND (reference sequence). The CDR3 covers 16 residues. V lost 6 bases and J lost 0, with 15 bases in between. In DNA, the CDR3 is TGTGCCAGTAGCACTACGGGGACATATAGCAATCAGCCCCAGCATTTT. It yields the protein CASSTTGTYSNQPQHF.

This clone was picked up a small number of times. V and J are TRBV4-1 and TRBJ1-1, with D maybe TRBD1 (6 bases). This CDR3 contains 14 residues. The V gene lost 4 bases and the J gene lost 5 bases, with 14 bases spanning the gap. In germline, CDR1 is MGHRA, CDR2 YSYEKL. CDR3 in amino acids: CASSPLQGSTEAFF. In DNA, the CDR3 is TGCGCCAGCAGCCCTCTACAGGGTAGTACTGAAGCTTTCTTT.

This clone was detected only a few times. The J gene is TRBJ2-5, the V gene TRBV5-8; 16 bases line up with TRBD2. Trimming removed 4 bases from V and 1 base from J; junction bases left unmatched: 7. The CDR3 extends over 18 amino acids. Germline V gene lookup returns CDR1 SGHTS and CDR2 YDEGEE. The CDR3 DNA sequence: TGTGCCAGCAGCCTTCAGGGACTAGCGGGGGGGTTCCAAGAGACCCAGTACTTC. Translated, it gives CASSLQGLAGGFQETQYF.

In its sample, this clone was seen a few times. V gene TRBV5-1 combines with J gene TRBJ1-4; D might be TRBD1 (6 bases). The germline V and J ends were trimmed by 4 bases and 7 bases, with 17 bases remaining between them. CDR1 SGHRS and CDR2 YFSETQ come from the germline V gene. CDR3 length: 15 amino acids. The CDR3: CASSLRAGAGEKLFF. The DNA of the CDR3 is TGCGCCAGCAGCCTCCGAGCGGGGGCGGGTGAAAAACTGTTTTTT.

The rearrangement links TRBV5-1 to TRBJ2-5; D gene unclear. Germline assignment: CDR1 SGHRS and CDR2 YFSETQ. The CDR3 spans 14 residues. Trimming removed 1 base from V and 2 bases from J, with 9 bases in between. CDR3 loop: CASSLWSDQETQYF. The CDR3 DNA follows: TGCGCCAGCAGCTTGTGGTCAGATCAAGAGACCCAGTACTTC.

The CDR3 loop reads CAIGHSLDEKLFF. In DNA, the CDR3 is TGTGCCATCGGACACTCTTTGGATGAAAAACTGTTTTTT. The chain links TRBV10-3 to TRBJ1-4; D perhaps matches TRBD1 (5 bases). Between the trimmed V and J ends, which lost 8 bases and 6 bases, there was a span of 13 bases. Germline assignment: CDR1 ENHRY and CDR2 SYGVKD. The CDR3 has 13 residues.

The chain has TRBV5-1 and TRBJ1-4; D ambiguous. The CDR3 contains 13 residues. V was pared by 0 bases and J by 7 bases, with 7 bases between. The germline gives CDR1 SGHRS, CDR2 YFSETQ. Here the CDR3 DNA reads TGCGCCAGCAGCTTGGACGGTCTTGAAAAACTGTTTTTT. Encoded protein: CASSLDGLEKLFF.

The V and J genes are TRBV19 and TRBJ1-1; possibly TRBD1 for D (6 bases). The germline V gene has CDR1 LNHDA and CDR2 SQIVND (reference sequence). The CDR3 runs 15 residues. The ends were cut back, 6 bases at V and 2 bases at J, with 16 bases in the middle. The CDR3 spells CASSRPGQLNTEAFF. CDR3 DNA sequence: TGTGCCAGTAGCCGACCTGGACAGCTCAACACTGAAGCTTTCTTT.

The rearrangement uses TRBV6-1 and TRBJ2-7, with TRBD2 identical over 7 bases. In germline, CDR1 is MNHNS, CDR2 SASEGT. The V gene end was trimmed by 6 bases and the J gene end by 4 bases; junction bases not matched to a gene: 12. The CDR3 contains 15 residues. Here the CDR3 reads CASSDWGGARYEQYF. CDR3 nucleotides: TGTGCCAGCAGCGACTGGGGGGGAGCACGTTACGAGCAGTACTTC.

For the CDR3, the DNA is TGTGCCAGTAGTATTGATACAGGGGGTATGGACACCGGGGAGCTGTTTTTT. Protein sequence: CASSIDTGGMDTGELFF. The chain employs TRBV19 and TRBJ2-2; 8 nucleotides agree with TRBD1. Germline CDR1 is LNHDA and CDR2 is SQIVND (reference sequence). V lost 3 bases to trimming and J lost 3 bases; unmatched junction nucleotides: 9. This CDR3 has 17 residues.

This clone has a single count. The chain joins TRBV4-1 to TRBJ1-1; D gene ambiguous. The CDR3 totals 16 residues. Germline CDR1 MGHRA, CDR2 YSYEKL. V was cut by 3 bases and J by 1 base, with 15 bases left in between. The chain's CDR3 is CASSHGWTAENTEAFF. CDR3 DNA: TGCGCCAGCAGCCATGGGTGGACTGCCGAGAACACTGAAGCTTTCTTT.